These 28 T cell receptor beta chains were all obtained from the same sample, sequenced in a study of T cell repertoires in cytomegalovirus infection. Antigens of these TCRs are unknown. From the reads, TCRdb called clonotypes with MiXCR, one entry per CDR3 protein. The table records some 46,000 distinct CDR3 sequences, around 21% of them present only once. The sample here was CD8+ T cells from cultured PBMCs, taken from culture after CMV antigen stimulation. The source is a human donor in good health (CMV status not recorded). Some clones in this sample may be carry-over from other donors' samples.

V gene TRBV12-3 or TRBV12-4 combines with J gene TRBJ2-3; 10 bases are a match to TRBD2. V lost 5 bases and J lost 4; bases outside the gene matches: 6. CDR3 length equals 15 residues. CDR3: CASSGAGGLADTQYF. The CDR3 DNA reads TGTGCCAGCAGTGGAGCGGGGGGGCTCGCAGATACGCAGTATTTT.

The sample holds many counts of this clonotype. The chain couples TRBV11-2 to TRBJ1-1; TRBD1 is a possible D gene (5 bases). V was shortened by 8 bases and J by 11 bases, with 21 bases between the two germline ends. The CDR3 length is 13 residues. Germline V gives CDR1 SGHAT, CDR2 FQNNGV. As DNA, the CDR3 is TGTGCCAGCGTCCAGCTTCCGTTGGGGGGGGCTTTCTTT. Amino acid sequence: CASVQLPLGGAFF.

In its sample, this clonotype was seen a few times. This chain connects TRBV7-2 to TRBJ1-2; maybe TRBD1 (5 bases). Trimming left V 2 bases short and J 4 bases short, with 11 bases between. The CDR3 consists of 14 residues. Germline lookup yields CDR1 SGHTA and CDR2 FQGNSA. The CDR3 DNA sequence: TGTGCCAGCAGCTTAACGACAGTAACCTATGGCTACACCTTC. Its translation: CASSLTTVTYGYTF.

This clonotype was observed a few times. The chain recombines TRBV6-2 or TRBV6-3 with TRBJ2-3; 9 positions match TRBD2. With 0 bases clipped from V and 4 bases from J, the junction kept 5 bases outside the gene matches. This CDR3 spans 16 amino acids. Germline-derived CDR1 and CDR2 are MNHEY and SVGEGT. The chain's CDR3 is CASSYSPSGIADTQYF. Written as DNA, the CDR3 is TGTGCCAGCAGTTACTCACCTAGCGGGATCGCAGATACGCAGTATTTT.

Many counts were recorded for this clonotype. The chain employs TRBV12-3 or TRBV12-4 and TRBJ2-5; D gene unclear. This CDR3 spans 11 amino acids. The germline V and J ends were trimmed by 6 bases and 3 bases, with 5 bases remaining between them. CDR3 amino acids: CASSPKETQYF. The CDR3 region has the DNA TGTGCCAGCAGCCCCAAAGAGACCCAGTACTTC.

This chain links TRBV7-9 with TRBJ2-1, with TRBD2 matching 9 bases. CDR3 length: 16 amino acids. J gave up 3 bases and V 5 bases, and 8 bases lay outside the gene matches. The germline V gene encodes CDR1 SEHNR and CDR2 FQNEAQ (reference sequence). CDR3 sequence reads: CASSGRGGRVYNEQFF. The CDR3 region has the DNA TGTGCCAGCAGCGGGAGGGGCGGGAGGGTCTACAATGAGCAGTTCTTC. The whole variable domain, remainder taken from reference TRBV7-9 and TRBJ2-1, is DTGVSQNPRHKITKRGQNVTFRCDPISEHNRLYWYRQTLGQGPEFLTYFQNEAQLEKSRLLSDRFSAERPKGSFSTLEIQRTEQGDSAMYLCASSGRGGRVYNEQFFGPGTRLTVL.

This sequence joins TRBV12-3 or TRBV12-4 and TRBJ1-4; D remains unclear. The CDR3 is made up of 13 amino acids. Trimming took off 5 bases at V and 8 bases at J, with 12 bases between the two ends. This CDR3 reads CASSPAALEKLFF. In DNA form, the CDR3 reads TGTGCCAGCAGTCCTGCGGCTTTGGAAAAACTGTTTTTT.

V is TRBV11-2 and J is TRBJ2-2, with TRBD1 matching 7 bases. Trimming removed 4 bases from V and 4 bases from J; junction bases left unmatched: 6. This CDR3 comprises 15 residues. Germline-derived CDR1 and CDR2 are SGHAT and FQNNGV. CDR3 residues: CASSSPGQFTGELFF. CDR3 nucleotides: TGTGCCAGCAGCTCCCCGGGACAGTTCACCGGGGAGCTGTTTTTT.

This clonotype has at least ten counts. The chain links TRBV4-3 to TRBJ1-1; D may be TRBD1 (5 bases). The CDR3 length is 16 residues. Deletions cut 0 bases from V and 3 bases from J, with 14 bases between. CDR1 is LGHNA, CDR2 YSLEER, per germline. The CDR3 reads CASSQDGAGRDTEAFF. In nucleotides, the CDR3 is TGCGCCAGCAGCCAAGATGGGGCAGGGAGGGACACTGAAGCTTTCTTT.

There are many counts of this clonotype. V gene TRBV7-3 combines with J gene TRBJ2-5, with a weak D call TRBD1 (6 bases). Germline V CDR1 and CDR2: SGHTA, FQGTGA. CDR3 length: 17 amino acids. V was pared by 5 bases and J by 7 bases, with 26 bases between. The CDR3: CASSDIDRRDGPGTQYF. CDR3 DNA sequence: TGTGCCAGCAGCGACATAGACAGGAGAGACGGACCCGGGACCCAGTACTTC.

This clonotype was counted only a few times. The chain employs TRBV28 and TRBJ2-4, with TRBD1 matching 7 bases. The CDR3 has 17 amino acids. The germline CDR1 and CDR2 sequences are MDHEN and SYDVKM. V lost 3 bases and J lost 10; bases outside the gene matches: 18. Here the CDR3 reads CASSFWDGTEGAGIQYF. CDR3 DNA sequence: TGTGCCAGCAGTTTCTGGGATGGGACAGAGGGTGCTGGGATTCAGTACTTC.

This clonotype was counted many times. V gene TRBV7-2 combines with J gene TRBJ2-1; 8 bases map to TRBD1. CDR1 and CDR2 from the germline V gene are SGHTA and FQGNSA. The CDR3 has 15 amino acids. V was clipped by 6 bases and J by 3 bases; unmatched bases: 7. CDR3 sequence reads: CASRPDRDLYNEQFF. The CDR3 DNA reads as TGTGCCAGCAGACCGGACAGGGATCTCTACAATGAGCAGTTCTTC.

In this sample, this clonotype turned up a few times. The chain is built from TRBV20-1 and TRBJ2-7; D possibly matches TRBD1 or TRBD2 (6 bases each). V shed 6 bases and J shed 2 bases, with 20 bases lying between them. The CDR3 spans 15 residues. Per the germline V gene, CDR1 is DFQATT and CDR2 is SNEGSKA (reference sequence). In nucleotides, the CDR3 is TGCAGTGCCGCCCCCTGGGCAGGGGAGGCCTACGAGCAGTACTTC. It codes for CSAAPWAGEAYEQYF.

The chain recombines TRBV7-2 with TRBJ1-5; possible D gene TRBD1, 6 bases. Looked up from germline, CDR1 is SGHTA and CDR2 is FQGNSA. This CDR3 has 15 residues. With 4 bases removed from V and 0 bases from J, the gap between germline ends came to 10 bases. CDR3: CASSSWGASNQPQHF. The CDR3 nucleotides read TGTGCCAGCAGCTCCTGGGGGGCTAGCAATCAGCCCCAGCATTTT.

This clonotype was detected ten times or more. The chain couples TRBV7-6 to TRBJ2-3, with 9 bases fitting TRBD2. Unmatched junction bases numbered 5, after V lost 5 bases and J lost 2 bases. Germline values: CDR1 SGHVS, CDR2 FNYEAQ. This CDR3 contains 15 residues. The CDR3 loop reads CASSESGGTTDTQYF. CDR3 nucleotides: TGTGCCAGCAGCGAGAGCGGGGGGACCACAGATACGCAGTATTTT.

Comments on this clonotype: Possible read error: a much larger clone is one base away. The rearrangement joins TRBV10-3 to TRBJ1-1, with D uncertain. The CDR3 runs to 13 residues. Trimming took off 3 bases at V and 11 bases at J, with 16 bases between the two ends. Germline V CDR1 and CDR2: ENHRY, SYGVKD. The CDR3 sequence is CAISETGQRTAFF. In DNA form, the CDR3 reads TGTGCCATCAGTGAAACCGGCCAAAGGACCGCTTTCTTT.

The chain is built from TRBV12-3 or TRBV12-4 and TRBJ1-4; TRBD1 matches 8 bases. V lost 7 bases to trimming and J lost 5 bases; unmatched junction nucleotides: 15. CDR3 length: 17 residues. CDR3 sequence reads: CASTRVGQGVINEKLFF. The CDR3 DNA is TGTGCCAGCACCCGTGTCGGACAGGGTGTCATCAATGAAAAACTGTTTTTT.

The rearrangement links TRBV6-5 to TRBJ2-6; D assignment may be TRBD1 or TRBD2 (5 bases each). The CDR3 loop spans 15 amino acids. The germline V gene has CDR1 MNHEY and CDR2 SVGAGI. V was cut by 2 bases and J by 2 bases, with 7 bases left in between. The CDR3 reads CASSYGGTGANVLTF. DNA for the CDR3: TGTGCCAGCAGTTACGGGGGAACTGGGGCCAACGTCCTGACTTTC.

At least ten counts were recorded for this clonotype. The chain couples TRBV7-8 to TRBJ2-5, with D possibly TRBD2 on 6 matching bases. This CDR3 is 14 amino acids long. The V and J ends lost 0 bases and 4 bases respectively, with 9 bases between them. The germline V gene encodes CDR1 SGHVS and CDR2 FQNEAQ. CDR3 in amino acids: CASSLAIGGETQYF. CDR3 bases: TGTGCCAGCAGCTTAGCGATCGGGGGAGAGACCCAGTACTTC.

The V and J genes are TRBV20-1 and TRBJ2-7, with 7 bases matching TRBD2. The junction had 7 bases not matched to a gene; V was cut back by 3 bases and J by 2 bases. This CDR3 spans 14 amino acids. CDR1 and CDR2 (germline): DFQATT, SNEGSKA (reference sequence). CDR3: CSASETLATYEQYF. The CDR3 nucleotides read TGCAGTGCTAGTGAAACACTAGCGACCTACGAGCAGTACTTC.

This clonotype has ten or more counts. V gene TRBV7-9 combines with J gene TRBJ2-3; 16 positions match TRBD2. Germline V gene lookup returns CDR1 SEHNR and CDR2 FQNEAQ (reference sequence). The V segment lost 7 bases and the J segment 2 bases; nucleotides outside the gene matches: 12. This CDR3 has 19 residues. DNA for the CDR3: TGTGCCAGCATCCCTAAGGGGACTAGCGGGAGGGCTTCCACAGATACGCAGTATTTT. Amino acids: CASIPKGTSGRASTDTQYF.

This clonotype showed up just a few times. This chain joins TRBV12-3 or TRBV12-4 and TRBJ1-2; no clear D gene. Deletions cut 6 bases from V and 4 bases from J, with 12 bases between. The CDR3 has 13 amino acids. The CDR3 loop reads CASSPRKTYGYTF. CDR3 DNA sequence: TGTGCCAGCAGCCCCAGGAAAACCTATGGCTACACCTTC.

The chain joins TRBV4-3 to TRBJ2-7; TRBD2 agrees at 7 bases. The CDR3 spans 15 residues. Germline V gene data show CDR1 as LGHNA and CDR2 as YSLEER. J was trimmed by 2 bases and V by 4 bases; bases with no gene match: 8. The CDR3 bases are TGCGCCAGCAGCCCCTCGGCCAGCGGGACCTACGAGCAGTACTTC. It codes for CASSPSASGTYEQYF.

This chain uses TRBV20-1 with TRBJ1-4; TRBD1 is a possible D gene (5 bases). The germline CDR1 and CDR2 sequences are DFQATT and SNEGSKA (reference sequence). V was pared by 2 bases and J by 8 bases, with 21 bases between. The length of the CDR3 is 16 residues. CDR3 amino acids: CSARNWAVGVGEKLFF. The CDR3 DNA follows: TGCAGTGCTAGAAATTGGGCGGTGGGGGTTGGAGAAAAACTGTTTTTT.

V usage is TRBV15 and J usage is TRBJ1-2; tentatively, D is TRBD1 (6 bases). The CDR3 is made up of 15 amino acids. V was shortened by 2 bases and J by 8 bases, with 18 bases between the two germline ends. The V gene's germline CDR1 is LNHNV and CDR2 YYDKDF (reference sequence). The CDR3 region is CATSRKGQPLIGYTF. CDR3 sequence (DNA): TGTGCCACCAGCAGAAAAGGACAGCCCTTAATCGGCTACACCTTC.

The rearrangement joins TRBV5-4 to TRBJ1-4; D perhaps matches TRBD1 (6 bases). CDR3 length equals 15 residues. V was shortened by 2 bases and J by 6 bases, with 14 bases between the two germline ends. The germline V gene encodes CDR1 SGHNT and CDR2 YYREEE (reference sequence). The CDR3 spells CASSLVQGRDEKLFF. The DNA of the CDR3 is TGTGCCAGCAGCTTAGTACAGGGAAGAGATGAAAAACTGTTTTTT. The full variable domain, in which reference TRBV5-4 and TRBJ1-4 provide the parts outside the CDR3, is ETGVTQSPTHLIKTRGQQVTLRCSSQSGHNTVSWYQQALGQGPQFIFQYYREEENGRGNFPPRFSGLQFPNYSSELNVNALELDDSALYLCASSLVQGRDEKLFFGSGTQLSVL.

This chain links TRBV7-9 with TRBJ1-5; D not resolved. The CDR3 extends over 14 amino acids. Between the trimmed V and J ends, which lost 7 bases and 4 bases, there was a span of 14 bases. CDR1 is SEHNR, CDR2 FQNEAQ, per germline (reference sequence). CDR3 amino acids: CASTQSGLNQPQHF. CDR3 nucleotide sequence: TGTGCCAGCACCCAGTCGGGGTTGAATCAGCCCCAGCATTTT.

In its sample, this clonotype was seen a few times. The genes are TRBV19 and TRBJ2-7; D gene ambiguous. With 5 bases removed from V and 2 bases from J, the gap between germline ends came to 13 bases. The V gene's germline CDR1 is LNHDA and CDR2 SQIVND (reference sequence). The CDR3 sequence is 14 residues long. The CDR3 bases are TGTGCCAGTAGTCCAGCCCTGGGAACCTACGAGCAGTACTTC. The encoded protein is CASSPALGTYEQYF.